This T cell receptor beta chain was recovered during a study of blood T cells in healthy people across ages. Study results and caveats: Older individuals had lower TCR beta diversity per million T cells (the decline was roughly linear).

Germline CDR1 is DFQATT and CDR2 is SNEGSKA (reference sequence). V was pared by 6 bases and J by 1 base, with 15 bases between. The CDR3 has 14 residues. A remark on this clonotype: The antigen is unknown.

A second PCR, run for about 6 to 11 cycles, used a sample-barcoded 5' primer plus a J-beta primer mix. TCRdb ran MiXCR on the 5' RACE reads and lists one entry per CDR3 protein. The table has fewer than 900,000 distinct CDR3 sequences, over 45% seen once. This receptor was obtained from an older woman in good health. Specimen: blood. The chain couples TRBV20-1 to TRBJ1-1, with D uncertain. The CDR3 here is CSARHGISNTEAFF. The CDR3 DNA is TGCAGTGCGAGACACGGGATTTCGAACACTGAAGCTTTCTTT.